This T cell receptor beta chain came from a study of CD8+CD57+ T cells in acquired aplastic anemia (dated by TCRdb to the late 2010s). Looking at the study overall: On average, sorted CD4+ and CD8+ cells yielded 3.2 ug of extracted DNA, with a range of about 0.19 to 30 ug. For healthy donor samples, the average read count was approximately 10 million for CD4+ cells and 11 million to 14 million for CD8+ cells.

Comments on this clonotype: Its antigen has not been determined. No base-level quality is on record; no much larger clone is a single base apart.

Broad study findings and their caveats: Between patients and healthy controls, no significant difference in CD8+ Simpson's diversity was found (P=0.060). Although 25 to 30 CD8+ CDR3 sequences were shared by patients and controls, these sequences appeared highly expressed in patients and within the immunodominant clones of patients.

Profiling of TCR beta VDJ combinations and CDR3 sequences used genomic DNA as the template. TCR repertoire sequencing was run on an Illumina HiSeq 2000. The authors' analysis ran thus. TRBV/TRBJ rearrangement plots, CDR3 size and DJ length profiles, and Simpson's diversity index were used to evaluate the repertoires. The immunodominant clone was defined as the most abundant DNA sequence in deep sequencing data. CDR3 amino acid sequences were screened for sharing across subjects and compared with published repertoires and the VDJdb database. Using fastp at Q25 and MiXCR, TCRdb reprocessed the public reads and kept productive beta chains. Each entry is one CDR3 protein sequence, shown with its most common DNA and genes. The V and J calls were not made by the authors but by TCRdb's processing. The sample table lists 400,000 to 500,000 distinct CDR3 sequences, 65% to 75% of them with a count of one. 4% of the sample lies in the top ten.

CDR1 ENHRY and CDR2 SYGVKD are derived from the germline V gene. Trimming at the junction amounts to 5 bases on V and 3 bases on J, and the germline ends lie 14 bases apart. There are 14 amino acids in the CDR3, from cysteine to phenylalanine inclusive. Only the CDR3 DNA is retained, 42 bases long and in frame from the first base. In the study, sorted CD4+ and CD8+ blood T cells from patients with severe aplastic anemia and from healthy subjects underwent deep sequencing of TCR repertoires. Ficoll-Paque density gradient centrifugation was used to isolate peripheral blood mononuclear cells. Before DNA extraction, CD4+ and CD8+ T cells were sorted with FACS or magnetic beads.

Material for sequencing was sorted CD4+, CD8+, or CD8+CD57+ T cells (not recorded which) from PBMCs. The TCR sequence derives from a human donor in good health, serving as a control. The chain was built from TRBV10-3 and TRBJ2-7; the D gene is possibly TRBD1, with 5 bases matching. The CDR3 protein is CAISRTLTLYEQYF. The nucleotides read TGTGCCATCAGTCGGACACTAACCCTCTACGAGCAGTACTTC.